This section outlines one TCR beta chain sequence together with its context. Its antigen is as yet unknown. These data are taken from a study of T cells in Graves' hyperthyroidism and ophthalmopathy. Regarding the study as a whole: Separation of ophthalmopathy from stable hyperthyroidism was achieved by a 13 V-J model. Most thyroid-expanded clonotypes above 0.001 were also found in blood. The model foresaw ophthalmopathy a median roughly 6 months prior to onset.

Trimming cost V 1 base and J 6 bases, with 15 bases left between them. This CDR3 spans 15 amino acids. From germline, CDR1 is MGHRA and CDR2 YSYEKL. Patients with uncontrolled infections, other autoimmune diseases, pregnancy or lactation were excluded. TCR beta CDR3 regions were amplified from RNA. RT-PCR in the first round (using the HTBI primer set) targeted the TCR CDR3. One entry per CDR3 protein, called by TCRdb with MiXCR from the multiplex PCR reads. Found here are 550,000 to 800,000 distinct CDR3 sequences, about 16% of them singletons; the top ten hold roughly 8%. The sequencing input was blood. The source of this sequence is a man aged 18 to 30 with Graves' hyperthyroidism. V usage is TRBV4-1 and J usage is TRBJ1-1; D is perhaps TRBD1 (6 bases). DNA of the CDR3: TGCGCCAGCAGCCAAGCATCAGGGGCAGCCGCTGAAGCTTTCTTT. Encoded protein: CASSQASGAAAEAFF.